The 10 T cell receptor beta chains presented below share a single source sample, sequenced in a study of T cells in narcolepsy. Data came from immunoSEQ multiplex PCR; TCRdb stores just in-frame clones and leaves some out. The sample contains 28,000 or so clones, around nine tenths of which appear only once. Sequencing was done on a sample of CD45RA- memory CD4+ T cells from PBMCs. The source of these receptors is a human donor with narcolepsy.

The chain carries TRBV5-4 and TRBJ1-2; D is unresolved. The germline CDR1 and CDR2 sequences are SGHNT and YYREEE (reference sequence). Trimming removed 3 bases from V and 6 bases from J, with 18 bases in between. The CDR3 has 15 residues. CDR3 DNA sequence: TGTGCCAGCAGCTCAATTTCCCCACGGGAGGATGGCTACACCTTC. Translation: CASSSISPREDGYTF.

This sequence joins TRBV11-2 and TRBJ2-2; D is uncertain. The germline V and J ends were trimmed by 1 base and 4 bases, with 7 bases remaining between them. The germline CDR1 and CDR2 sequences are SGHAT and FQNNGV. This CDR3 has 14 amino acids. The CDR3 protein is CASSLGWSTGELFF. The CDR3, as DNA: TGTGCCAGCAGCTTAGGATGGAGCACCGGGGAGCTGTTTTTT.

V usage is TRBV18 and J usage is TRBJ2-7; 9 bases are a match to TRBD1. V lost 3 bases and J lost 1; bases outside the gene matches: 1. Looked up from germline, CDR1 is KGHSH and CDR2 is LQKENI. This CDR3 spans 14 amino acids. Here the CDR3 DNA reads TGTGCCAGCTCACCTGGACAGGGGTCCTACGAGCAGTACTTC. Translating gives CASSPGQGSYEQYF.

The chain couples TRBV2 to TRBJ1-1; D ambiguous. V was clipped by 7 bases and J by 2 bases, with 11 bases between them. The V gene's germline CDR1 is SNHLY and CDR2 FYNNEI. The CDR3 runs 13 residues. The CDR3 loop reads CASTQSINTEAFF. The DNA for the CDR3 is TGTGCCAGCACTCAAAGTATTAACACTGAAGCTTTCTTT.

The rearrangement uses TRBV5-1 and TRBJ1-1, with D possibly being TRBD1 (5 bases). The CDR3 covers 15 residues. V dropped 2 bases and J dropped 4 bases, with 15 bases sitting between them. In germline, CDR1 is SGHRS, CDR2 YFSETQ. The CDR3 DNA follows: TGCGCCAGCAGCTTTTCAGGGTTGGGAAGCACTGAAGCTTTCTTT. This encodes CASSFSGLGSTEAFF.

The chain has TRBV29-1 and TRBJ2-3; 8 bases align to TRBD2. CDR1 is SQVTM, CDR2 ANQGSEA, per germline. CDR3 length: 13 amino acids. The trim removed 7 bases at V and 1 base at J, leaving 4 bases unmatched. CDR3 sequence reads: CSAQAGGTDTQYF. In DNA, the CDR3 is TGCAGCGCCCAAGCGGGGGGCACAGATACGCAGTATTTT.

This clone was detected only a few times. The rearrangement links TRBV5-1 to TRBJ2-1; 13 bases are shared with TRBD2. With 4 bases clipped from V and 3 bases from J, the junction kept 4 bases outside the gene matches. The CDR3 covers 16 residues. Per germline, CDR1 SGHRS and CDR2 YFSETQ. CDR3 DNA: TGCGCCAGCAGCATGACTAGCGGGGGGTTCTACAATGAGCAGTTCTTC. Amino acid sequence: CASSMTSGGFYNEQFF.

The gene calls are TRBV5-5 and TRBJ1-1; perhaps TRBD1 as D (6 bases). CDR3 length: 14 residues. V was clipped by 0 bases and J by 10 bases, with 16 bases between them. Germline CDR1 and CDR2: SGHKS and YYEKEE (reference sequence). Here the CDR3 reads CASSLVGREGGAFF. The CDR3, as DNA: TGTGCCAGCAGCTTGGTGGGTAGGGAAGGGGGAGCTTTCTTT. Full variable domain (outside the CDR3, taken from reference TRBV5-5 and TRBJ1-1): DAGVTQSPTHLIKTRGQQVTLRCSPISGHKSVSWYQQVLGQGPQFIFQYYEKEERGRGNFPDRFSARQFPNYSSELNVNALLLGDSALYLCASSLVGREGGAFFGQGTRLTVV.

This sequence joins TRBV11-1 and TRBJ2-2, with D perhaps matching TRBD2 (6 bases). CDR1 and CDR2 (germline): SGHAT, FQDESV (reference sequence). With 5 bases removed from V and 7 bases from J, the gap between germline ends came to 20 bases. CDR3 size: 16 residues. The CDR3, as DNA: TGTGCCAGCAGCCAACACAGCGGGTCTGTGAGCGGGGAGCTGTTTTTT. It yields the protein CASSQHSGSVSGELFF.

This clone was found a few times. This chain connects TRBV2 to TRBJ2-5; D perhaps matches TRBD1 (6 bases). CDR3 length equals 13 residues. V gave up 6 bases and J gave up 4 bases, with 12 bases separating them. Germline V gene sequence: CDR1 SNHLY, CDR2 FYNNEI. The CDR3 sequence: CASSAGDGETQYF. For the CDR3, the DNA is TGTGCCAGCAGCGCAGGGGATGGAGAGACCCAGTACTTC.